The entry below gives a single TCR beta chain sequence along with its context. The data stem from a study of blood T cell repertoires in COVID-19. Overall study: The United States, Italy and Spain were the sources of the acute and convalescent COVID-19 samples. T cells, B-cell-depleted T cells, or PBMCs supplied cDNA or gDNA.

Under the authors' procedure: From reference gene primer amplification, estimates of nucleated cell counts were derived. The assay was immunoSEQ multiplex PCR, and TCRdb's table has in-frame clones only and misses some. V and J calls and clone size are those listed in that table; D and trimming were worked out from the DNA. The table shows some 68,000 clones, with less than 90% occurring only once. The germline V gene encodes CDR1 GTSNPN and CDR2 SVGIG (reference sequence). V lost 8 bases and J lost 1; bases outside the gene matches: 10. CDR3 size: 15 residues. The sequenced sample consisted of peripheral blood. The receptor was derived from a man aged 50-59 years with active COVID-19. This chain connects TRBV30 to TRBJ2-3; TRBD1 agrees at 9 bases. CDR3 DNA sequence: TGTGCCCGCAGTACAGGGGGCGCCGGCACAGATACGCAGTATTTT. This encodes CARSTGGAGTDTQYF.